This T cell receptor (beta chain) was recovered during a study of cytomegalovirus exposure and HLA in healthy donors. The PCR contained 60 Vbeta and 13 Jbeta primers. As handled by the study authors: Later work found around 80 million unique TCR beta chains, with roughly 11 million shared. Sequencing was performed with immunoSEQ multiplex PCR; in TCRdb, only in-frame clones are kept and a portion is missing. The V and J calls and clone size were taken over from that table, and D and trimming were inferred from the DNA. The sample yields roughly 150,000 clones, almost 85% seen once. Sequenced material: PBMCs. This TCR was sampled from a man between 25 and 39 years old in good health and CMV-seronegative.

The CDR3 DNA follows: TGTGCCAGCAGTTACCCGCCCGGCTACAATGAGCAGTTCTTC. Protein product: CASSYPPGYNEQFF. V usage is TRBV6-5 and J usage is TRBJ2-1, with no clear D. V lost 2 bases to trimming and J lost 3 bases, with 8 bases between them. Germline V gene sequence: CDR1 MNHEY, CDR2 SVGAGI. This CDR3 region has 14 residues.